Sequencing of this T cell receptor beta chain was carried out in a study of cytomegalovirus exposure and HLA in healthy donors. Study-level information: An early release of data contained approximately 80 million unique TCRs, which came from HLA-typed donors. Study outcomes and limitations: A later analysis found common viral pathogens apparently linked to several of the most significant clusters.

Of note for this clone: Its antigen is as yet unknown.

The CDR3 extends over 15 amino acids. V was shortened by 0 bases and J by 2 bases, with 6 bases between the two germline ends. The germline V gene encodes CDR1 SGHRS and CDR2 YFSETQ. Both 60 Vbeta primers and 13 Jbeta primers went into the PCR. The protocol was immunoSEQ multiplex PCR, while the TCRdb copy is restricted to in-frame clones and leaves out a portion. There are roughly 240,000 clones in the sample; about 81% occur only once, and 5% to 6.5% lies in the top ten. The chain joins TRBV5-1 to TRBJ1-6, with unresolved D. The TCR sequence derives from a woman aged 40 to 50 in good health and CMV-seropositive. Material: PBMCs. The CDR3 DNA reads TGCGCCAGCAGCTTGGAACAGCCCTATAATTCACCCCTCCACTTT. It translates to CASSLEQPYNSPLHF. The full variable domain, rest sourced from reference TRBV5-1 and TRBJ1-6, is KAGVTQTPRYLIKTRGQQVTLSCSPISGHRSVSWYQQTPGQGLQFLFEYFSETQRNKGNFPGRFSGRQFSNSRSEMNVSTLELGDSALYLCASSLEQPYNSPLHFGNGTRLTVT.